These 4 T cell receptor beta chains share one sample of origin, sequenced in a study of long-term antiretroviral therapy in people with HIV. This was the immunoSEQ v3.0 assay at survey level. The data were produced by immunoSEQ multiplex PCR, yet TCRdb's version contains in-frame clones alone and is incomplete. The table includes about 17,000 clones, around 80% detected once. The source material was unsorted PBMCs, sampled 0.1 years after starting antiretroviral therapy. Receptors originate from a man younger than 30 with HIV.

The V call is TRBV14, the J call TRBJ2-5; D tentatively fits TRBD1 or TRBD2 (6 bases each). Germline V gives CDR1 SGHDN, CDR2 FVKESK. The CDR3 totals 16 residues. The V gene lost 2 bases and the J gene lost 3 bases, with 16 bases spanning the gap. The CDR3 loop is CASSQWGAPGKETQYF. The CDR3 region has the DNA TGTGCCAGCAGCCAATGGGGGGCCCCGGGGAAAGAGACCCAGTACTTC. Looking up the rest from reference TRBV14 and TRBJ2-5 gives the full variable domain: EAGVTQFPSHSVIEKGQTVTLRCDPISGHDNLYWYRRVMGKEIKFLLHFVKESKQDESGMPNNRFLAERTGGTYSTLKVQPAELEDSGVYFCASSQWGAPGKETQYFGPGTRLLVL.

The chain has TRBV5-6 and TRBJ2-1; no definite D call. The length of the CDR3 is 14 residues. V lost 0 bases to trimming and J lost 10 bases, with 14 bases between them. Germline CDR1 is SGHDT and CDR2 is YYEEEE. This CDR3 is CASSLGIPPGEQFF. CDR3 DNA sequence: TGTGCCAGCAGCTTGGGTATCCCCCCAGGAGAGCAGTTCTTC. The full variable domain, completed using reference TRBV5-6 and TRBJ2-1, is DAGVTQSPTHLIKTRGQQVTLRCSPKSGHDTVSWYQQALGQGPQFIFQYYEEEERQRGNFPDRFSGHQFPNYSSELNVNALLLGDSALYLCASSLGIPPGEQFFGPGTRLTVL.

This clone was counted only a few times. The gene calls are TRBV30 and TRBJ1-4; 7 bases fit TRBD1. V dropped 1 base and J dropped 8; count of bases not matched to a gene: 10. Germline V gene lookup returns CDR1 GTSNPN and CDR2 SVGIG (reference sequence). The CDR3 is 15 amino acids. CDR3 nucleotides: TGTGCCTGGAGTGCGGGACAGATCTCGGGCGAAAAACTGTTTTTT. Translated: CAWSAGQISGEKLFF.

In its sample, this clone was seen a few times. J is TRBJ2-3 and V is TRBV15, with 7 nucleotides matching TRBD2. Germline CDR1 LNHNV, CDR2 YYDKDF (reference sequence). V gave up 5 bases and J gave up 4 bases; unmatched junction bases: 9. The CDR3 is 15 residues long. In DNA form, the CDR3 reads TGTGCCACCAGCCCCCTTTGGGGGGGTGCAGATACGCAGTATTTT. This gives the protein CATSPLWGGADTQYF. The full variable domain, its missing parts supplied by reference TRBV15 and TRBJ2-3, is DAMVIQNPRYQVTQFGKPVTLSCSQTLNHNVMYWYQQKSSQAPKLLFHYYDKDFNNEADTPDNFQSRRPNTSFCFLDIRSPGLGDTAMYLCATSPLWGGADTQYFGPGTRLTVL.